Presented here are 25 T cell receptor beta chains from one specimen sequenced in a study of vaccination effects on CD4 cells after COVID-19. The data were produced by immunoSEQ multiplex PCR, yet TCRdb's version contains in-frame clones alone and is incomplete. The sample lists about 46,000 clones, around 74% occurring once. These receptors have no identified antigens. Isolation of CD4+ T cells took place after approximately 10 days of culture. The sequenced sample was CD4+ T cells from PBMCs cultured without peptide, obtained before COVID-19 vaccination. All receptors derive from a human donor who had a prior SARS-CoV-2 infection.

This chain joins TRBV4-1 and TRBJ2-3, with a possible D match to TRBD2 (6 bases). V lost 3 bases to trimming and J lost 8 bases, with 21 bases between them. The CDR3 covers 16 residues. Germline CDR1 and CDR2: MGHRA and YSYEKL. CDR3 sequence (DNA): TGCGCCAGCAGCCAGCCTCTGAGGGACTCCCACTTTACGCAGTATTTT. Translation gives CASSQPLRDSHFTQYF.

This clone appeared a single time. This chain joins TRBV12-3 or TRBV12-4 and TRBJ1-1; D gene unclear. The CDR3 is made up of 11 amino acids. Trimming shortened V by 1 base and J by 10 bases, and 7 bases separated the two germline ends. CDR3 nucleotides: TGTGCCAGCAGTTTAGGGCCCGGAGCTTTCTTT. Its translation: CASSLGPGAFF.

The chain couples TRBV11-3 to TRBJ1-4; the D gene is possibly TRBD1 (6 bases). V lost 5 bases to trimming and J lost 11 bases, with 21 bases between them. Germline lookup yields CDR1 SGHNT and CDR2 YENEEA. There are 15 residues in the CDR3. The CDR3 bases are TGTGCCAGCAGCCAGGGGTTGGCGGACGGAAAGAAACTGTTTTTT. Translated: CASSQGLADGKKLFF.

The CDR3 DNA sequence: TGTGCCAGCTCACCGACAGCGACAGATACGCAGTATTTT. Residues: CASSPTATDTQYF. This chain connects TRBV18 to TRBJ2-3, with TRBD1 as a possible D gene (5 bases). Between the trimmed V and J ends, which lost 3 bases and 3 bases, there was a span of 7 bases. The CDR3 sequence is 13 residues long. Germline lookup yields CDR1 KGHSH and CDR2 LQKENI.

The CDR3 region is CASSEPSGGTYNEQFF. The CDR3 DNA is TGTGCCAGCAGCGAACCTAGCGGGGGAACCTACAATGAGCAGTTCTTC. This sequence joins TRBV5-4 and TRBJ2-1, with 10 bases lining up with TRBD2. Germline V CDR1 and CDR2: SGHNT, YYREEE (reference sequence). V lost 4 bases, J lost 2 bases, and 6 bases stayed unmatched. The CDR3 spans 16 residues.

V and J are TRBV19 and TRBJ1-6; 7 nucleotides line up with TRBD1. V gave up 2 bases and J gave up 9 bases; unmatched junction bases: 1. CDR1 LNHDA and CDR2 SQIVND come from the germline V gene (reference sequence). CDR3 length: 13 residues. The CDR3 here is CASSIRQGSPLHF. DNA of the CDR3: TGTGCCAGTAGTATAAGACAGGGTTCACCCCTCCACTTT. The full variable domain, completed using reference TRBV19 and TRBJ1-6, is DGGITQSPKYLFRKEGQNVTLSCEQNLNHDAMYWYRQDPGQGLRLIYYSQIVNDFQKGDIAEGYSVSREKKESFPLTVTSAQKNPTAFYLCASSIRQGSPLHFGNGTRLTVT.

This chain uses TRBV7-2 with TRBJ1-2; 8 nucleotides line up with TRBD1. V lost 5 bases to trimming and J lost 8 bases; unmatched junction nucleotides: 16. The CDR3 consists of 16 residues. The germline V gene encodes CDR1 SGHTA and CDR2 FQGNSA. CDR3: CASSPTRPDRARGYTF. In DNA form, the CDR3 reads TGTGCCAGCAGCCCCACCCGCCCGGACAGGGCAAGGGGCTACACCTTC.

This chain uses TRBV11-2 with TRBJ2-4; D not resolved. Germline CDR1 reads SGHAT; CDR2 reads FQNNGV. V was shortened by 2 bases and J by 0 bases, with 8 bases between the two germline ends. The CDR3 has 15 residues. This chain's CDR3 is CASSLMLLAKNIQYF. CDR3 nucleotide sequence: TGTGCCAGCAGCTTAATGCTTCTAGCCAAAAACATTCAGTACTTC.

The gene calls are TRBV2 and TRBJ1-5, with D unresolved. Trimming took 7 bases from V and 6 from J, leaving 16 bases between them. The CDR3 sequence is 14 residues long. The V gene's germline CDR1 is SNHLY and CDR2 FYNNEI. CDR3 amino acids: CASTGSSLRQPQHF. The DNA for the CDR3 is TGTGCCAGCACTGGCAGCTCTCTTCGTCAGCCCCAGCATTTT.

This clone was counted between two and nine times. The junction and the germline gene differ at one end; a read error may be behind it. The genes are TRBV30 and TRBJ1-1, with D possibly matching TRBD1 (5 bases). CDR3 length: 13 amino acids. Per germline, CDR1 GTSNPN and CDR2 SVGIG (reference sequence). CDR3 sequence: CAWERGSFSEAFF. CDR3 DNA: TGTGCCTGGGAGAGGGGTTCATTTTCTGAGGCTTTCTTT. The full variable domain, rest sourced from reference TRBV30 and TRBJ1-1, is SQTIHQWPATLVQPVGSPLSLECTVEGTSNPNLYWYRQAAGRGLQLLFYSVGIGQISSEVPQNLSASRPQDRQFILSSKKLLLSDSGFYLCAWERGSFSEAFFGQGTRLTVV.

This chain links TRBV21-1 with TRBJ1-4; TRBD1 is the table's D call and was not checked against the DNA. TRBV21-1 is a listed pseudogene. CDR3 size: 15 residues. DNA for the CDR3: TGTGCCAGCATCAAAACTGGGCAGATTAATGAAAAACTGTTTTTT. Residues: CASIKTGQINEKLFF.

This clone was counted between two and nine times. The chain is built from TRBV9 and TRBJ2-1, with D tentatively TRBD2 (5 bases). Germline V gene data show CDR1 as SGDLS and CDR2 as YYNGEE. The CDR3 loop spans 15 amino acids. V dropped 3 bases and J dropped 2 bases, with 12 bases sitting between them. The CDR3 reads CASSERGPTYNEQFF. For the CDR3, the DNA is TGTGCCAGCAGCGAGCGCGGGCCGACCTACAATGAGCAGTTCTTC.

The chain has TRBV5-1 and TRBJ1-2; perhaps TRBD1 as D (6 bases). Germline CDR1 reads SGHRS; CDR2 reads YFSETQ. The CDR3 is made up of 14 amino acids. V was trimmed by 0 bases and J by 4 bases, leaving 10 bases between them. In nucleotides, the CDR3 is TGCGCCAGCAGCTTGGGGCCGGACAGCTATGGCTACACCTTC. Translation gives CASSLGPDSYGYTF.

Relative to its sample, this clone is medium-sized. The chain has TRBV20-1 and TRBJ2-3; D is uncertain. Trimming pared 6 bases from V and 6 bases from J, leaving 10 bases between. The length of the CDR3 is 11 residues. The V gene's germline CDR1 is DFQATT and CDR2 SNEGSKA (reference sequence). CDR3: CSAGYVDTQYF. The CDR3 DNA follows: TGCAGTGCCGGTTATGTCGATACGCAGTATTTT.

This clone was observed a handful of times. This chain joins TRBV7-3 and TRBJ2-1; a weak D match, TRBD2 (5 bases). In germline, CDR1 is SGHTA, CDR2 FQGTGA. CDR3 length: 15 amino acids. V lost 2 bases to trimming and J lost 6 bases, with 14 bases between them. The CDR3 coding sequence is TGTGCCAGCAGCTTAGCTCTGACTACGGCCAATGAGCAGTTCTTC. Protein: CASSLALTTANEQFF.

This chain connects TRBV5-4 to TRBJ2-2; possibly TRBD1 or TRBD2 for D (6 bases each). The CDR3 consists of 16 residues. Germline CDR1 is SGHNT and CDR2 is YYREEE (reference sequence). Trimming left V 1 base short and J 6 bases short, with 16 bases between. The CDR3 region is CASSLLGGGSPGELFF. CDR3 in DNA: TGTGCCAGCAGCTTGTTGGGGGGCGGTTCCCCCGGGGAGCTGTTTTTT.

The genes are TRBV5-4 and TRBJ2-7; 8 nucleotides line up with TRBD1. CDR1 SGHNT and CDR2 YYREEE come from the germline V gene (reference sequence). After removal of 2 bases from V and 5 bases from J, the junction contained 3 bases not matched to a gene. The CDR3 is made up of 13 amino acids. The CDR3 is CASSFWTGNEQYF. The CDR3 DNA is TGTGCCAGCAGCTTCTGGACAGGGAACGAGCAGTACTTC. The whole variable domain, filled in from reference TRBV5-4 and TRBJ2-7, reads ETGVTQSPTHLIKTRGQQVTLRCSSQSGHNTVSWYQQALGQGPQFIFQYYREEENGRGNFPPRFSGLQFPNYSSELNVNALELDDSALYLCASSFWTGNEQYFGPGTRLTVT.

The V call is TRBV4-3, the J call TRBJ2-2, with 9 bases identical to TRBD2. The CDR3 covers 15 residues. The V segment lost 0 bases and the J segment 6 bases; nucleotides outside the gene matches: 2. Germline V gene sequence: CDR1 LGHNA, CDR2 YSLEER. CDR3 residues: CASSQELAGPGELFF. The CDR3 DNA sequence: TGCGCCAGCAGCCAAGAACTAGCGGGTCCCGGGGAGCTGTTTTTT.

The J gene is TRBJ1-2, the V gene TRBV30, with D hard to call. Germline CDR1 is GTSNPN and CDR2 is SVGIG (reference sequence). This CDR3 is 12 amino acids long. Trimming shortened V by 3 bases and J by 9 bases, and 14 bases separated the two germline ends. The CDR3 DNA sequence: TGTGCCTGGAGCGACTGGTCTCAGCGCTACACCTTC. It codes for CAWSDWSQRYTF.

This clone was observed once. The chain couples TRBV7-8 to TRBJ2-1, with 7 nucleotides matching TRBD2. J gave up 4 bases and V 4 bases, and 13 bases lay outside the gene matches. The CDR3 totals 17 residues. Germline CDR1 reads SGHVS; CDR2 reads FQNEAQ. The DNA of the CDR3 is TGTGCCAGCAGCTCAGCCGGCGGGAGCTATCGTTACAATGAGCAGTTCTTC. It encodes CASSSAGGSYRYNEQFF.

V gene TRBV3-1 (or the pseudogene TRBV3-2) combines with J gene TRBJ1-2; tentatively, D is TRBD1 (6 bases). V gave up 5 bases and J gave up 2 bases, with 18 bases separating them. Germline CDR1 reads LGHDT; CDR2 reads YNNKEL (reference sequence). CDR3 size: 16 residues. CDR3 protein: CASSTHYGQLNYGYTF. The CDR3 DNA reads as TGTGCCAGCAGCACGCACTATGGACAGCTCAACTATGGCTACACCTTC.

The V gene is TRBV5-6, the J gene TRBJ2-1; D possibly corresponds to TRBD1 (5 bases). This CDR3 is 14 amino acids long. Germline V gives CDR1 SGHDT, CDR2 YYEEEE. Trimming stripped 2 bases from V and 4 bases from J, with 10 bases between. This chain's CDR3 is CASSFDSRYNEQFF. CDR3 DNA: TGTGCCAGCAGCTTTGACAGCAGGTACAATGAGCAGTTCTTC.

This chain links TRBV19 with TRBJ2-7; the D gene could be TRBD1 or TRBD2 (7 bases each). The germline CDR1 and CDR2 sequences are LNHDA and SQIVND (reference sequence). With 6 bases removed from V and 3 bases from J, the gap between germline ends came to 18 bases. The CDR3 runs 15 residues. The DNA of the CDR3 is TGTGCCAGTAGGATCTCAGGGGGGGGCGTCTACGAGCAGTACTTC. It is translated as CASRISGGGVYEQYF.

The J gene is TRBJ2-1, the V gene TRBV7-2; D might be TRBD2 (6 bases). From germline, CDR1 is SGHTA and CDR2 FQGNSA. This CDR3 is built from 16 residues. V dropped 1 base and J dropped 9 bases, with 19 bases sitting between them. The CDR3 nucleotides are TGTGCCAGCAGCTTAGATGGCGGGAAACTTGGTAGTGAGCAGTTCTTC. This codes for CASSLDGGKLGSEQFF.

The chain combines TRBV28 with TRBJ2-5, with TRBD2 matching over 7 bases. Germline-derived CDR1 and CDR2 are MDHEN and SYDVKM. This CDR3 is built from 15 residues. J was trimmed by 1 base and V by 3 bases; bases with no gene match: 5. The CDR3: CASSLLPSGQETQYF. The DNA of the CDR3 is TGTGCCAGCAGTTTGCTCCCTAGCGGCCAAGAGACCCAGTACTTC. The full variable domain, in which reference TRBV28 and TRBJ2-5 provide the parts outside the CDR3, is DVKVTQSSRYLVKRTGEKVFLECVQDMDHENMFWYRQDPGLGLRLIYFSYDVKMKEKGDIPEGYSVSREKKERFSLILESASTNQTSMYLCASSLLPSGQETQYFGPGTRLLVL.